One and the same sample provided the 32 T cell receptor beta chains below, sequenced in a study of blood T cell repertoires in COVID-19 (dated by TCRdb to 2018 to 2021). Libraries were made using the immunoSEQ multiplex PCR assay. This is the immuneACCESS table as TCRdb keeps it, with only in-frame sequences that have V and J called. A part of the clones is gone; compared with another copy, unresolved V genes explain less than half, and the rest is unexplained. The table for this sample lists a few hundred thousand clones; over 75% of them were counted only once. The ten largest clones represent more than 3.5% of the sample. Sequencing used PBMCs or T cells enriched from blood (not recorded which). Receptor source: a woman aged 30 to 39 who had recovered from COVID-19.

This clone was counted only a few times. The V call is TRBV19, the J call TRBJ1-2, with D possibly matching TRBD1 (6 bases). CDR1 is LNHDA, CDR2 SQIVND, per germline (reference sequence). V was shortened by 7 bases and J by 4 bases, with 13 bases between the two germline ends. The CDR3 runs 13 residues. The CDR3 here is CASTGQLGYGYTF. The DNA of the CDR3 is TGTGCCAGTACCGGACAGTTGGGCTATGGCTACACCTTC.

Here the CDR3 DNA reads TGTGCCAGCAGTTGGACAGGGGGCATTGAAGCTTTCTTT. Protein: CASSWTGGIEAFF. J is TRBJ1-1 and V is TRBV12-3 or TRBV12-4; 11 bases line up with TRBD1. The trim removed 4 bases at V and 7 bases at J, leaving 2 bases unmatched. CDR3 length: 13 residues.

The J gene is TRBJ2-1, the V gene TRBV5-6; 10 nucleotides match TRBD2. The CDR3 consists of 17 residues. Losses at the gene ends were 0 bases for V and 4 bases for J; bases not matched to a gene: 7. CDR1 is SGHDT and CDR2 is YYEEEE in the germline V gene. CDR3 coding DNA: TGTGCCAGCAGCTTGGTCGGATTAGCGGGAGGTTACAATGAGCAGTTCTTC. Its translation is CASSLVGLAGGYNEQFF.

V and J are TRBV19 and TRBJ1-3; 7 bases line up with TRBD1. The CDR3 contains 16 residues. CDR1 and CDR2 (germline): LNHDA, SQIVND (reference sequence). The V gene end was trimmed by 3 bases and the J gene end by 3 bases; junction bases not matched to a gene: 8. The DNA of the CDR3 is TGTGCCAGTAGTATTCTTGGGACAGCCTTTGGAAACACCATATATTTT. As protein: CASSILGTAFGNTIYF.

This sequence joins TRBV4-2 and TRBJ2-2, with 9 bases aligning to TRBD2. V shed 1 base, J shed 5 bases, and the junction held 5 bases outside the gene matches. Germline V gene lookup returns CDR1 LGHNA and CDR2 YNFKEQ. This CDR3 is built from 16 residues. This chain's CDR3 is CASSQASLAGTGELFF. The CDR3 DNA reads TGTGCCAGCAGCCAAGCGTCCCTAGCGGGGACCGGGGAGCTGTTTTTT.

The chain couples TRBV27 to TRBJ2-7; 8 positions agree with TRBD1. The trim removed 6 bases at V and 1 base at J, leaving 8 bases unmatched. This CDR3 contains 15 residues. Germline V gene lookup returns CDR1 MNHEY and CDR2 SMNVEV (reference sequence). CDR3 nucleotides: TGTGCCAGCAGACGAGGACAGGGATGGTCCTACGAGCAGTACTTC. It codes for CASRRGQGWSYEQYF.

The chain links TRBV30 to TRBJ2-3; no clear D gene. The CDR3 length is 13 residues. The V gene's germline CDR1 is GTSNPN and CDR2 SVGIG (reference sequence). Trimming pared 0 bases from V and 6 bases from J, leaving 10 bases between. The CDR3 region has the DNA TGTGCCTGGAGTGTACAAACGGAGGATACGCAGTATTTT. It is translated as CAWSVQTEDTQYF. The variable domain in full, with the rest retrieved from reference TRBV30 and TRBJ2-3, is SQTIHQWPATLVQPVGSPLSLECTVEGTSNPNLYWYRQAAGRGLQLLFYSVGIGQISSEVPQNLSASRPQDRQFILSSKKLLLSDSGFYLCAWSVQTEDTQYFGPGTRLTVL.

The chain recombines TRBV18 with TRBJ1-5, with a weak D call TRBD1 (5 bases). Germline loops: CDR1 KGHSH, CDR2 LQKENI. Trimming left V 1 base short and J 4 bases short, with 11 bases between. The length of the CDR3 is 15 residues. Here the CDR3 reads CASSPLGGDNQPQHF. The CDR3 DNA reads as TGTGCCAGCTCACCACTCGGGGGGGATAATCAGCCCCAGCATTTT.

This clone has just one count. The chain carries TRBV5-1 and TRBJ2-1; 7 bases align to TRBD2. Germline trimming cut 4 bases from V and 6 bases from J; bases unmatched to any gene: 4. Germline V gives CDR1 SGHRS, CDR2 YFSETQ. The CDR3 is made up of 13 amino acids. The CDR3 nucleotides read TGCGCCAGCAGCCAGACTAGCATCAATGAGCAGTTCTTC. This encodes CASSQTSINEQFF.

The chain couples TRBV19 to TRBJ2-5, with 7 bases identical to TRBD2. V was pared by 3 bases and J by 8 bases, with 12 bases of the junction left unmatched. This CDR3 has 15 amino acids. CDR1 LNHDA and CDR2 SQIVND come from the germline V gene (reference sequence). In DNA, the CDR3 is TGTGCCAGTAGTATCAGTGGGAGGGGATCCAAAACCCAGTACTTC. Protein product: CASSISGRGSKTQYF.

The chain combines TRBV28 with TRBJ1-2; D uncertain. The V and J ends lost 3 bases and 6 bases respectively, with 8 bases between them. This CDR3 has 12 amino acids. In germline, CDR1 is MDHEN, CDR2 SYDVKM. CDR3 region: CASSLGHNGYTF. The CDR3 DNA is TGTGCCAGCAGTTTGGGCCACAATGGCTACACCTTC.

As concerns this clone: This clone may be a read error of a much larger clone one base away. This chain uses TRBV6-4 with TRBJ2-3, with 7 bases lining up with TRBD2. Germline V lookup: CDR1 MRHNA, CDR2 SNTAGT. Trimming cost V 3 bases and J 0 bases; bases outside gene matches: 3. The CDR3 is made up of 15 amino acids. The CDR3 reads CASSESSGSTDTQYF. The CDR3 DNA reads as TGTGCCAGCAGTGAAAGTAGCGGGAGCACAGATACGCAGTATTTT.

This chain joins TRBV28 and TRBJ2-5, with 10 bases fitting TRBD2. The CDR3 is 16 residues long. V was pared by 3 bases and J by 4 bases, with 8 bases of the junction left unmatched. Germline lookup yields CDR1 MDHEN and CDR2 SYDVKM. For the CDR3, the DNA is TGTGCCAGCAGTTTTAGGCTAGCGGGAGAAGGAGAGACCCAGTACTTC. This sequence encodes CASSFRLAGEGETQYF.

For the CDR3, the DNA is TGTGCCAGCAGCCTGGGGACAGCGTCTAATGAAAAACTGTTTTTT. It is translated as CASSLGTASNEKLFF. The chain carries TRBV5-5 and TRBJ1-4; the match to TRBD1 covers 7 bases. The CDR3 length is 15 residues. Germline V gene lookup returns CDR1 SGHKS and CDR2 YYEKEE (reference sequence). V trimming: 4 bases; J trimming: 3 bases; junction bases outside the gene matches: 6.

V usage is TRBV12-3 or TRBV12-4 and J usage is TRBJ2-5, with D perhaps matching TRBD1 (6 bases). Trimming stripped 3 bases from V and 3 bases from J, with 8 bases between. The CDR3 is made up of 13 amino acids. CDR3 loop: CASSLGAEETQYF. In nucleotides, the CDR3 is TGTGCCAGCAGTTTGGGGGCCGAAGAGACCCAGTACTTC.

The chain has TRBV19 and TRBJ2-3, with 7 bases lining up with TRBD2. Germline-derived CDR1 and CDR2 are LNHDA and SQIVND (reference sequence). Unmatched junction bases numbered 9, after V lost 9 bases and J lost 0 bases. The CDR3 loop spans 15 amino acids. The CDR3 loop is CASKTGTTSTDTQYF. The CDR3 nucleotides read TGTGCCAGCAAAACTGGGACTACTAGCACAGATACGCAGTATTTT.

This chain connects TRBV5-1 to TRBJ2-5, with TRBD2 matching over 8 bases. V dropped 4 bases and J dropped 5; count of bases not matched to a gene: 10. This CDR3 region has 15 residues. Germline-derived CDR1 and CDR2 are SGHRS and YFSETQ. Written as DNA, the CDR3 is TGCGCCAGCAGCATGGCGCCGGGACTAGGGGAGACCCAGTACTTC. Translated: CASSMAPGLGETQYF. The variable domain in full, with the rest retrieved from reference TRBV5-1 and TRBJ2-5, is KAGVTQTPRYLIKTRGQQVTLSCSPISGHRSVSWYQQTPGQGLQFLFEYFSETQRNKGNFPGRFSGRQFSNSRSEMNVSTLELGDSALYLCASSMAPGLGETQYFGPGTRLLVL.

The chain combines TRBV6-6 with TRBJ2-7; 7 bases map to TRBD2. V lost 6 bases and J lost 2; bases outside the gene matches: 7. Germline CDR1 reads MNHNY; CDR2 reads SVGAGI (reference sequence). The CDR3 covers 14 residues. Here the CDR3 reads CASRTRSGAYEQYF. The CDR3 nucleotides are TGTGCCAGCAGGACGCGGAGCGGGGCCTACGAGCAGTACTTC.

The chain uses TRBV19 and TRBJ1-2; the match to TRBD1 covers 8 bases. V gave up 7 bases and J gave up 5 bases; unmatched junction bases: 12. This CDR3 is 15 amino acids long. CDR1 and CDR2 from the germline V gene are LNHDA and SQIVND (reference sequence). CDR3 bases: TGTGCCAGTAATAGAAGGGCAGGGGGCCTATATGGCTACACCTTC. Translating it yields CASNRRAGGLYGYTF.

The V and J genes are TRBV7-6 and TRBJ2-1; 11 bases are shared with TRBD1. In germline, CDR1 is SGHVS, CDR2 FNYEAQ. The CDR3 contains 15 residues. Germline trimming cut 5 bases from V and 7 bases from J; bases unmatched to any gene: 7. The CDR3 DNA is TGTGCCAGCAGCCCTCGGACAGGGGGCTGGAATGAGCAGTTCTTC. Encoded protein: CASSPRTGGWNEQFF.

The V and J genes are TRBV15 and TRBJ2-7, with 9 bases aligning to TRBD2. The trim removed 8 bases at V and 3 bases at J, leaving 8 bases unmatched. Germline assignment: CDR1 LNHNV and CDR2 YYDKDF (reference sequence). This CDR3 comprises 14 residues. The CDR3 bases are TGTGCCACCTCTCTAGCGGGACGGAACTACGAGCAGTACTTC. Translating gives CATSLAGRNYEQYF.

This clone appeared a single time. CDR3 in amino acids: CASSYVGAGGADTQYF. The CDR3 DNA follows: TGTGCCAGCAGCTACGTTGGAGCGGGAGGGGCAGATACGCAGTATTTT. The V gene is TRBV9, the J gene TRBJ2-3; 10 nucleotides agree with TRBD2. V dropped 4 bases and J dropped 4; count of bases not matched to a gene: 9. CDR3 length: 16 amino acids. Germline CDR1 is SGDLS and CDR2 is YYNGEE. The full variable domain, its missing parts supplied by reference TRBV9 and TRBJ2-3, is DSGVTQTPKHLITATGQRVTLRCSPRSGDLSVYWYQQSLDQGLQFLIQYYNGEERAKGNILERFSAQQFPDLHSELNLSSLELGDSALYFCASSYVGAGGADTQYFGPGTRLTVL.

The chain carries TRBV28 and TRBJ1-5; TRBD1 is a possible D gene (6 bases). This CDR3 comprises 14 residues. V was pared by 3 bases and J by 10 bases, with 16 bases between. Germline CDR1 reads MDHEN; CDR2 reads SYDVKM. The CDR3 here is CASSLRTASKPQHF. The DNA of the CDR3 is TGTGCCAGCAGTTTGCGGACAGCAAGTAAACCCCAGCATTTT. The full variable domain, its missing parts supplied by reference TRBV28 and TRBJ1-5, is DVKVTQSSRYLVKRTGEKVFLECVQDMDHENMFWYRQDPGLGLRLIYFSYDVKMKEKGDIPEGYSVSREKKERFSLILESASTNQTSMYLCASSLRTASKPQHFGDGTRLSIL.

This clone appeared once. The J gene is TRBJ1-1, the V gene TRBV27; TRBD1 might be the D (6 bases). This CDR3 has 16 amino acids. CDR1 MNHEY and CDR2 SMNVEV come from the germline V gene (reference sequence). Trimming shortened V by 4 bases and J by 3 bases, and 18 bases separated the two germline ends. CDR3 region: CASSWAGEVWDTEAFF. The DNA for the CDR3 is TGTGCCAGCAGTTGGGCAGGGGAAGTTTGGGACACTGAAGCTTTCTTT.

V gene TRBV28 combines with J gene TRBJ1-6; 7 positions agree with TRBD1. The CDR3 consists of 15 residues. V shed 8 bases, J shed 7 bases, and the junction held 11 bases outside the gene matches. CDR1 is MDHEN, CDR2 SYDVKM, per germline. This CDR3 reads CASALTGRRNSPLHF. In DNA, the CDR3 is TGTGCCAGCGCCTTGACAGGGAGACGGAATTCACCCCTCCACTTT.

This rearrangement joins TRBV19 to TRBJ2-2, with D unresolved. Germline V gene lookup returns CDR1 LNHDA and CDR2 SQIVND (reference sequence). V was trimmed by 6 bases and J by 1 base, leaving 12 bases between them. This CDR3 is 15 amino acids long. The CDR3 is CASRVGGLNTGELFF. The CDR3 coding sequence is TGTGCCAGTAGAGTGGGTGGGCTGAACACCGGGGAGCTGTTTTTT.

This clone was recorded only once. The rearrangement joins TRBV3-1 (or the pseudogene TRBV3-2) to TRBJ2-5, with 14 bases that match TRBD2. The CDR3 is made up of 14 amino acids. V trimming: 4 bases; J trimming: 12 bases; junction bases outside the gene matches: 7. The germline V gene has CDR1 LGHDT and CDR2 YNNKEL (reference sequence). CDR3 nucleotides: TGTGCCAGCAGCCCGACTAGCGGGAGGGATGTGAAGTACTTC. Its translation: CASSPTSGRDVKYF.

This chain joins TRBV28 and TRBJ2-7; maybe TRBD1 (6 bases). V was clipped by 6 bases and J by 2 bases, with 23 bases between them. The CDR3 totals 17 residues. Germline V gene lookup returns CDR1 MDHEN and CDR2 SYDVKM. CDR3 nucleotides: TGTGCCAGCAGCAGGACAGAAGAAGGGTCATGGCCCTACGAGCAGTACTTC. It yields the protein CASSRTEEGSWPYEQYF.

This clone was seen only once. The V call is TRBV15, the J call TRBJ1-1, with 9 bases identical to TRBD1. V was clipped by 0 bases and J by 10 bases; unmatched bases: 3. Germline V gene sequence: CDR1 LNHNV, CDR2 YYDKDF (reference sequence). The CDR3 sequence is 13 residues long. The CDR3 loop is CATSREGDRAAFF. CDR3 sequence (DNA): TGTGCCACCAGCAGAGAGGGGGACAGGGCAGCTTTCTTT.

V usage is TRBV4-1 and J usage is TRBJ2-1; 9 positions match TRBD1. V lost 3 bases and J lost 10; bases outside the gene matches: 7. Per germline, CDR1 MGHRA and CDR2 YSYEKL. The CDR3 runs to 14 residues. The CDR3 sequence is CASSHEFGTGEQFF. Written as DNA, the CDR3 is TGCGCCAGCAGCCATGAGTTCGGGACAGGGGAGCAGTTCTTC.

This chain uses TRBV6-5 with TRBJ2-1, with no clear D. CDR1 MNHEY and CDR2 SVGAGI come from the germline V gene. V shed 3 bases and J shed 3 bases, with 6 bases lying between them. The length of the CDR3 is 13 residues. This CDR3 is CASSYNIYNEQFF. The CDR3 DNA is TGTGCCAGCAGTTATAACATCTACAATGAGCAGTTCTTC.

This clone was detected a few times. The gene calls are TRBV6-1 and TRBJ1-5; 9 positions match TRBD1. This CDR3 comprises 14 residues. Germline lookup yields CDR1 MNHNS and CDR2 SASEGT. Germline trimming cut 1 base from V and 6 bases from J; bases unmatched to any gene: 1. CDR3 amino acids: CASSEGTGVQPQHF. CDR3 bases: TGTGCCAGCAGTGAAGGGACAGGGGTTCAGCCCCAGCATTTT.